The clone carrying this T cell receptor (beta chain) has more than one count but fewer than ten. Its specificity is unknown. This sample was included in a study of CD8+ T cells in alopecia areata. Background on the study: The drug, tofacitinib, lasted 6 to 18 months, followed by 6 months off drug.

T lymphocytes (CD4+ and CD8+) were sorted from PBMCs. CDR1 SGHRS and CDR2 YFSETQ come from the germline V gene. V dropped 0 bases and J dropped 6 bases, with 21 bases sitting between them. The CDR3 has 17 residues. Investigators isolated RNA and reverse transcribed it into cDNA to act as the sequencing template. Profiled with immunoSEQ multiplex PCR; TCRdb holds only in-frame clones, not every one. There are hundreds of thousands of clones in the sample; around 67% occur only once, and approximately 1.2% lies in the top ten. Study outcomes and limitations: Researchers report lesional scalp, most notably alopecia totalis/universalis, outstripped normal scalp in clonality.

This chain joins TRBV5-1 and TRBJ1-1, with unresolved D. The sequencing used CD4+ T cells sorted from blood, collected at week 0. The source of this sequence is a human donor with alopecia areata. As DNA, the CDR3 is TGCGCCAGCAGCTTGGCCGCGGAGATCAGAGGGATGGCTGAAGCTTTCTTT. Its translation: CASSLAAEIRGMAEAFF.